This entry is about one T cell receptor (beta chain). Its antigen is not known. V was cut by 5 bases and J by 4 bases, with 15 bases left in between. The CDR3 sequence is 14 residues long. CDR1 is SGHVS, CDR2 FQNEAQ, per germline. This record belongs to a study of CD8+ T cells in alopecia areata. Regarding the study as a whole: Scalp sequencing also captures normal skin's resident alphabeta T cells.

RNA was extracted and reverse transcribed into cDNA as the sequencing template. Data came from immunoSEQ multiplex PCR; TCRdb stores just in-frame clones and leaves some out. The table lists 160,000 or so clones, roughly 66% of them singletons, with approximately 10% in the top ten. The source of this sequence is a human donor with alopecia areata. This chain links TRBV7-8 with TRBJ2-7; possibly TRBD2 for D (7 bases). The sequences come from CD8+ T cells sorted from blood, collected at week 0. The CDR3 sequence is CASSARGGPYEQYF. CDR3 sequence (DNA): TGTGCCAGCAGCGCCCGCGGGGGCCCTTACGAGCAGTACTTC.